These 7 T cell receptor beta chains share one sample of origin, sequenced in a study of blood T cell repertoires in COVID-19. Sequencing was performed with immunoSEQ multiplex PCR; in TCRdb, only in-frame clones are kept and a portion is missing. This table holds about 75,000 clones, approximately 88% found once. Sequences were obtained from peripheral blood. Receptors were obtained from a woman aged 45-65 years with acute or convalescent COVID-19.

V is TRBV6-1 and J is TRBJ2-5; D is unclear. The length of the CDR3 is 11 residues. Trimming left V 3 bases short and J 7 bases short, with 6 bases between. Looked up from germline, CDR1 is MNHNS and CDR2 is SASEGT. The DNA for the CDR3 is TGTGCCAGCAGTGATTTATGGACCCAGTACTTC. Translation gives CASSDLWTQYF.

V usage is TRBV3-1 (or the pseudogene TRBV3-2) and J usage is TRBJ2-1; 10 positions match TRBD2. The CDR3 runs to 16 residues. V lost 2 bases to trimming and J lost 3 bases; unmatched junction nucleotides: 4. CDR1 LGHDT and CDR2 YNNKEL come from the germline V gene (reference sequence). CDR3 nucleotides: TGTGCCAGCAGCCAAAGGCCTAGCGGGGGCTACAATGAGCAGTTCTTC. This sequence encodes CASSQRPSGGYNEQFF.

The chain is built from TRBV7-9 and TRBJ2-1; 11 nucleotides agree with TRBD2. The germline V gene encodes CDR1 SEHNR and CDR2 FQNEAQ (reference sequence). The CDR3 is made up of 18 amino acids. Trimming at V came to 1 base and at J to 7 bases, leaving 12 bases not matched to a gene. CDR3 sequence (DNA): TGTGCCAGCAGCTTAGAACAACAACTAGCGGGAGCTAGGAATGAGCAGTTCTTC. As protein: CASSLEQQLAGARNEQFF.

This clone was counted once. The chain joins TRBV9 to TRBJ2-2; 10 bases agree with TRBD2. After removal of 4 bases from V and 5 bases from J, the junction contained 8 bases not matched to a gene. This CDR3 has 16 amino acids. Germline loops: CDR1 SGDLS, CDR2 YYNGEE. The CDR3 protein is CASSPVGAGGTGELFF. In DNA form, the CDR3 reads TGTGCCAGCAGCCCCGTGGGAGCGGGGGGGACCGGGGAGCTGTTTTTT.

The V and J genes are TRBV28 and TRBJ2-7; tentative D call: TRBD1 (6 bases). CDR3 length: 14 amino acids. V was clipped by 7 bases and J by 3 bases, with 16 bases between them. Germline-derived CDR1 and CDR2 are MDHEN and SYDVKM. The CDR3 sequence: CASKPTGPVYEQYF. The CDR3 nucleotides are TGTGCCAGCAAACCGACAGGACCGGTCTACGAGCAGTACTTC. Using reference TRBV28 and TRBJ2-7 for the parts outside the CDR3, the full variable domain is DVKVTQSSRYLVKRTGEKVFLECVQDMDHENMFWYRQDPGLGLRLIYFSYDVKMKEKGDIPEGYSVSREKKERFSLILESASTNQTSMYLCASKPTGPVYEQYFGPGTRLTVT.

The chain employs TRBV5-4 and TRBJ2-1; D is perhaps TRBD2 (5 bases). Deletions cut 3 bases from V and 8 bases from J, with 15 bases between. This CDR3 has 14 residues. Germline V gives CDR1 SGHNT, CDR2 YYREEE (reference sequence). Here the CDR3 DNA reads TGTGCCAGCAGCTCCCGACGGGCCGGGGATGAGCAGTTCTTC. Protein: CASSSRRAGDEQFF.

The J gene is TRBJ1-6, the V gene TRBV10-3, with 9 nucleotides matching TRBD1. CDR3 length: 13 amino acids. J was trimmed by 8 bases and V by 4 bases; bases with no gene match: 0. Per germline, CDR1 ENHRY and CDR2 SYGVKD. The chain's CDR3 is CAISGTGDSPLHF. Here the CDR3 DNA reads TGTGCCATCAGTGGGACAGGGGATTCACCCCTCCACTTT.